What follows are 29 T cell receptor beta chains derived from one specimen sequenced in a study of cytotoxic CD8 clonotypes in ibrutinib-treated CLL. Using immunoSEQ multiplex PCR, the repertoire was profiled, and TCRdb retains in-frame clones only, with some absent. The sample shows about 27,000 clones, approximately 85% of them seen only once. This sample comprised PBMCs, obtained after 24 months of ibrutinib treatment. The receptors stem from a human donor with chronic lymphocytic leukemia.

CDR3 bases: TGTGCCAGCAGCCTCGGACTCACAGATACGCAGTATTTT. Its protein is CASSLGLTDTQYF. The V call is TRBV7-2, the J call TRBJ2-3; weak D call: TRBD2 (5 bases). The V end lost 5 bases, the J end lost 2 bases, and 8 bases lay between the germline ends. CDR1 and CDR2 from the germline V gene are SGHTA and FQGNSA. This CDR3 spans 13 amino acids.

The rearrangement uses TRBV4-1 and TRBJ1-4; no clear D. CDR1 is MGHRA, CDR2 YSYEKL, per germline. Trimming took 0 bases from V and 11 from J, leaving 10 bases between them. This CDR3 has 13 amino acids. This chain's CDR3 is CASSQEKTRKLFF. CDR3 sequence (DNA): TGCGCCAGCAGCCAAGAAAAGACGCGGAAACTGTTTTTT.

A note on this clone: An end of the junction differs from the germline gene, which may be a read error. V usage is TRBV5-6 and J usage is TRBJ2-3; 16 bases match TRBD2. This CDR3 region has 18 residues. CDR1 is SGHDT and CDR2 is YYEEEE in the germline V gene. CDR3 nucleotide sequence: TGTACCAGCAGCTCCCCGGGACTAGCGGGGGGGCCCACAGATACGCAGTATTTT. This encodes CTSSSPGLAGGPTDTQYF.

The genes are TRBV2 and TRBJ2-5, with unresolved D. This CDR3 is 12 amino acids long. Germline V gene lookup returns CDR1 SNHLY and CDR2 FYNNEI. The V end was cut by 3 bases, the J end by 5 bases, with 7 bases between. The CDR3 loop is CASSDATETQYF. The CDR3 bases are TGTGCCAGCAGTGATGCTACCGAGACCCAGTACTTC.

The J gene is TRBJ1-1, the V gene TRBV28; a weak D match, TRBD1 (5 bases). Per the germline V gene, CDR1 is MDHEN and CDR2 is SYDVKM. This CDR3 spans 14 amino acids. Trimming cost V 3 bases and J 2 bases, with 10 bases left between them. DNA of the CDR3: TGTGCCAGCAGTTTGGGGCAGGGAAACACTGAAGCTTTCTTT. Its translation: CASSLGQGNTEAFF. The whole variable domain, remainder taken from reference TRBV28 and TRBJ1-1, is DVKVTQSSRYLVKRTGEKVFLECVQDMDHENMFWYRQDPGLGLRLIYFSYDVKMKEKGDIPEGYSVSREKKERFSLILESASTNQTSMYLCASSLGQGNTEAFFGQGTRLTVV.

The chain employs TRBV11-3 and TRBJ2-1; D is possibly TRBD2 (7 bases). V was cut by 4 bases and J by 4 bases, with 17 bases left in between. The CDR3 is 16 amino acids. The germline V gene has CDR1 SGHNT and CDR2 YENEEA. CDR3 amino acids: CASSSRGGGEYNEQFF. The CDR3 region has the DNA TGTGCCAGCAGCTCCAGAGGAGGGGGGGAGTACAATGAGCAGTTCTTC.

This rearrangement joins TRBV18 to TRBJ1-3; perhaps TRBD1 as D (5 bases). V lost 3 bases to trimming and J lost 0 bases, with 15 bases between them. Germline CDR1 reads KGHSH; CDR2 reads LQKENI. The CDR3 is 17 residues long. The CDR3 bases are TGTGCCAGCTCACCCACGCCGGGGGATGTCTCTGGAAACACCATATATTTT. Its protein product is CASSPTPGDVSGNTIYF.

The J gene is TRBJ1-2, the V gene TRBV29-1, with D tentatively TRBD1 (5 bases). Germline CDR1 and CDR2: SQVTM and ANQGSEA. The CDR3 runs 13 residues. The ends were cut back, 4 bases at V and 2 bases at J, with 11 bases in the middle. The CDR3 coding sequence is TGCAGCGTTGGGACATCCAGCAACTATGGCTACACCTTC. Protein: CSVGTSSNYGYTF.

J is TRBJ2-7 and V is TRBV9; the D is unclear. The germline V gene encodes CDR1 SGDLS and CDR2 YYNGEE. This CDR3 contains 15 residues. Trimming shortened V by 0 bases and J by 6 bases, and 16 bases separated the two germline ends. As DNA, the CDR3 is TGTGCCAGCAGCGTAGAAGGGTTGCCAAAGGGCGAGCAGTACTTC. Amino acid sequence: CASSVEGLPKGEQYF.

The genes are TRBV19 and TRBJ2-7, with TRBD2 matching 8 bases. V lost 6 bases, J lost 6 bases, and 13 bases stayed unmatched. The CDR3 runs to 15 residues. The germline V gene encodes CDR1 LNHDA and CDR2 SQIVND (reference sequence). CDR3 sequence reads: CASSPSNGGASEQYF. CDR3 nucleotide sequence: TGTGCCAGTAGCCCTTCGAACGGGGGGGCATCCGAGCAGTACTTC.

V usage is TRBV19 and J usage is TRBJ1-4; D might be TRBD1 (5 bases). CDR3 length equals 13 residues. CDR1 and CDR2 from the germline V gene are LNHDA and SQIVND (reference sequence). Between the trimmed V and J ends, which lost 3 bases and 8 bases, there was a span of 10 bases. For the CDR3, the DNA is TGTGCCAGTAGTATGTTGGGGGTCGAAAAACTGTTTTTT. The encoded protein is CASSMLGVEKLFF.

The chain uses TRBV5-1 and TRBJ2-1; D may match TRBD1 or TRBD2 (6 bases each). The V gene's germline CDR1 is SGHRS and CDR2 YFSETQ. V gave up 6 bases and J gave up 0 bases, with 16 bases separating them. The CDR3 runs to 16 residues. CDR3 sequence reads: CASTWGPGSSYNEQFF. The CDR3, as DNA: TGCGCCAGCACCTGGGGGCCCGGGAGCTCCTACAATGAGCAGTTCTTC.

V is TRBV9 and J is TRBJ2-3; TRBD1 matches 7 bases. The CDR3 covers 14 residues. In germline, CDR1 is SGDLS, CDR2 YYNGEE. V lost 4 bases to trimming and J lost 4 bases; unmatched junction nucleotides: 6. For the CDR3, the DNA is TGTGCCAGCAGCAAACTACAGGGGCCAGATACGCAGTATTTT. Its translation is CASSKLQGPDTQYF.

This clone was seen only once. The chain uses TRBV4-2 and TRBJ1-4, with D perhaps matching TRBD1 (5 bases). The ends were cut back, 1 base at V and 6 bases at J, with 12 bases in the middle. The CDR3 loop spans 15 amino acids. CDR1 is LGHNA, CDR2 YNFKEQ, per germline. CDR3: CASSQGLGRHEKLFF. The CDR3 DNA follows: TGTGCCAGCAGCCAAGGGTTGGGGCGCCATGAAAAACTGTTTTTT.

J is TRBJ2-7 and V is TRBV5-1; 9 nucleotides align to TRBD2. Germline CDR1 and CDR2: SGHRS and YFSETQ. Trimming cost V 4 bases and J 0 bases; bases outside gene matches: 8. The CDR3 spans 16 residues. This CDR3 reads CASSAGGTSFSYEQYF. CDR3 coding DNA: TGCGCCAGCAGCGCGGGGGGGACAAGTTTCTCCTACGAGCAGTACTTC.

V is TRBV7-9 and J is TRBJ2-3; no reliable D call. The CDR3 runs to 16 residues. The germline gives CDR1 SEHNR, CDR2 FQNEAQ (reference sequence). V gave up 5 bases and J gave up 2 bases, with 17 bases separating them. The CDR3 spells CASSPPVTKLTDTQYF. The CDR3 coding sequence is TGTGCCAGCAGCCCCCCGGTGACAAAGCTCACAGATACGCAGTATTTT.

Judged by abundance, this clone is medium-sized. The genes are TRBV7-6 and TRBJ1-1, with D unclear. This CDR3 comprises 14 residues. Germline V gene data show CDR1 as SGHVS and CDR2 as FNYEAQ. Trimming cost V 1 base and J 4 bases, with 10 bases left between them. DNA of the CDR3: TGTGCCAGCAGCTTAGGGTTGGGTGGCACTGAAGCTTTCTTT. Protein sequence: CASSLGLGGTEAFF.

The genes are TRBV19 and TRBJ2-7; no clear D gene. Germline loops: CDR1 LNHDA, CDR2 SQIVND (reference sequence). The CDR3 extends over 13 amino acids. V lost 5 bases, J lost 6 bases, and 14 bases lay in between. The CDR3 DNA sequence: TGTGCCAGTAGTGAGCAGGTGGGTCCCGAGCAGTACTTC. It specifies CASSEQVGPEQYF. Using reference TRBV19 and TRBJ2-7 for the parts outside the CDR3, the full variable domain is DGGITQSPKYLFRKEGQNVTLSCEQNLNHDAMYWYRQDPGQGLRLIYYSQIVNDFQKGDIAEGYSVSREKKESFPLTVTSAQKNPTAFYLCASSEQVGPEQYFGPGTRLTVT.

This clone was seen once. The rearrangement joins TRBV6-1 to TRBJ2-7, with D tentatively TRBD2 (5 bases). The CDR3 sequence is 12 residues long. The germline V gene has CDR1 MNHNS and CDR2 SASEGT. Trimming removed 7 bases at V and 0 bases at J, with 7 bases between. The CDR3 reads CASTRASYEQYF. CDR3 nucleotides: TGTGCCAGCACGCGGGCCTCCTACGAGCAGTACTTC.

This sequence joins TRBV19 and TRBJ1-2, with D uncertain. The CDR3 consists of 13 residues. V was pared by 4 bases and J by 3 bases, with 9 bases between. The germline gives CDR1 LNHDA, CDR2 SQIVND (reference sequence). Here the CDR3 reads CASSRPEHYGYTF. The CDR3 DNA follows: TGTGCCAGTAGTAGGCCAGAGCACTATGGCTACACCTTC.

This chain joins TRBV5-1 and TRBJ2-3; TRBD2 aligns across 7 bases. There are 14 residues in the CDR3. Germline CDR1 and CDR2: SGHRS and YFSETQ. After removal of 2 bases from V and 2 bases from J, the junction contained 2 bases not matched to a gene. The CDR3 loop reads CASSFGGNTDTQYF. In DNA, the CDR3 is TGCGCCAGCAGCTTCGGGGGGAACACAGATACGCAGTATTTT.

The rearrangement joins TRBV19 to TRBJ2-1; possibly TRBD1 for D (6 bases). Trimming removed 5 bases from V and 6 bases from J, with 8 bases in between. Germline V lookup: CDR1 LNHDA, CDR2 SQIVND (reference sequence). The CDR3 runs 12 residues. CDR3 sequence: CASSGGPNEQFF. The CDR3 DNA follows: TGTGCCAGTAGTGGGGGCCCCAATGAGCAGTTCTTC.

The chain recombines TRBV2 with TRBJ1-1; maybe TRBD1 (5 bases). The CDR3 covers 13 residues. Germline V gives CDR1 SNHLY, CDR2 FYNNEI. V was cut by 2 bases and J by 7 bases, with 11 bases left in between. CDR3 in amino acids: CASSEQGKLEAFF. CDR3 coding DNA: TGTGCCAGCAGTGAACAGGGAAAACTTGAAGCTTTCTTT.

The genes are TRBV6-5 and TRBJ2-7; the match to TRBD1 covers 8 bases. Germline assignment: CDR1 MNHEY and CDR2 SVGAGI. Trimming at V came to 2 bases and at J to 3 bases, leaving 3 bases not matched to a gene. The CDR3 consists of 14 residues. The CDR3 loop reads CASSYGQGFYEQYF. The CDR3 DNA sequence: TGTGCCAGCAGTTACGGACAGGGTTTCTACGAGCAGTACTTC.

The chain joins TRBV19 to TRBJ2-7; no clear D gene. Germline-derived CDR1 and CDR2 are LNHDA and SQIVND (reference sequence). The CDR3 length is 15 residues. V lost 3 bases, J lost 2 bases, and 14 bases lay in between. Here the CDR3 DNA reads TGTGCCAGTAGTATTAACGGTGGCGGAGCCTACGAGCAGTACTTC. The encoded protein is CASSINGGGAYEQYF.

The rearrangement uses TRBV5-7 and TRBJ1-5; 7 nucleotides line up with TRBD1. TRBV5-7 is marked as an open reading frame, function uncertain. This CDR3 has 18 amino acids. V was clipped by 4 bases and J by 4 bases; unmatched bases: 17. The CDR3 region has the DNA TGTGCCAGCAGCGCGGGGGGCAGGGGGAATAATTATAATCAGCCCCAGCATTTT. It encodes CASSAGGRGNNYNQPQHF.

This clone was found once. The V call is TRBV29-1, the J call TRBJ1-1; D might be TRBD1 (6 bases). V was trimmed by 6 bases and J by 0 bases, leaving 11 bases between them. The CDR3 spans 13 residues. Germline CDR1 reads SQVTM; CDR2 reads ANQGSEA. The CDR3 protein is CSVEGQLNTEAFF. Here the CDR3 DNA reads TGCAGCGTGGAGGGACAACTGAACACTGAAGCTTTCTTT.

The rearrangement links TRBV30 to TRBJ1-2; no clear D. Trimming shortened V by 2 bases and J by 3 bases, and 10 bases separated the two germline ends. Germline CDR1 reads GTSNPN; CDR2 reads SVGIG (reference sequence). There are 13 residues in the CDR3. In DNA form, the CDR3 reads TGTGCCTGGAGTTCCGGAGCCTACTATGGCTACACCTTC. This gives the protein CAWSSGAYYGYTF.

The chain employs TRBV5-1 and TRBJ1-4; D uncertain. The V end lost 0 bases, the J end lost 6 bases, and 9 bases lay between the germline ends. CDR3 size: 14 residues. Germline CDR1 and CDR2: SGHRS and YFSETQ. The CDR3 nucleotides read TGCGCCAGCAGCTTGGGTCGGTACGATGAAAAACTGTTTTTT. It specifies CASSLGRYDEKLFF. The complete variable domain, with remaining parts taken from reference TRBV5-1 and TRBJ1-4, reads KAGVTQTPRYLIKTRGQQVTLSCSPISGHRSVSWYQQTPGQGLQFLFEYFSETQRNKGNFPGRFSGRQFSNSRSEMNVSTLELGDSALYLCASSLGRYDEKLFFGSGTQLSVL.